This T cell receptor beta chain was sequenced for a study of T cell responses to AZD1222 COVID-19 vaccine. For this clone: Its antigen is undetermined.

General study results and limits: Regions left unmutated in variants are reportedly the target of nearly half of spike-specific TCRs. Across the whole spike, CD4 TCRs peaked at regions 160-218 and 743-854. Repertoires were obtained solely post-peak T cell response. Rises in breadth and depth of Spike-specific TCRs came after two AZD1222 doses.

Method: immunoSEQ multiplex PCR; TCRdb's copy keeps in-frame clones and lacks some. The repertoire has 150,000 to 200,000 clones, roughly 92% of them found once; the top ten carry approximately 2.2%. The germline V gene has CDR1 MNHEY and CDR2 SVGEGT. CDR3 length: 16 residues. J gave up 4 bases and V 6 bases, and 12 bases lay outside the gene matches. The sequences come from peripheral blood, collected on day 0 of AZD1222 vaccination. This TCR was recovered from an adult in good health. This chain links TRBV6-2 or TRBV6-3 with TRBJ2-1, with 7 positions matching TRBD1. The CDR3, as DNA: TGTGCCAGCAGCACCAGAGGGGGCCCTCTGTACAATGAGCAGTTCTTC. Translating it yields CASSTRGGPLYNEQFF.